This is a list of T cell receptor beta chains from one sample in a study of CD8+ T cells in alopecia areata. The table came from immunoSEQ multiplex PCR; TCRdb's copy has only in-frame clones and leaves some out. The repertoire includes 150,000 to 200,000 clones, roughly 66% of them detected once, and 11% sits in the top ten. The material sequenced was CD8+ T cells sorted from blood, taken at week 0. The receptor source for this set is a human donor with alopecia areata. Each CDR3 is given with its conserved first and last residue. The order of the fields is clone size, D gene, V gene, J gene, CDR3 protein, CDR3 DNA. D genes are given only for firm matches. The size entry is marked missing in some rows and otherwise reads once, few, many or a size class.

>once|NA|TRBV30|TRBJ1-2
CALKEAGGYTF
TGTGCCCTCAAGGAGGCGGGCGGCTACACCTTC
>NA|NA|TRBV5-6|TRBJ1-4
CASSSGLGLEKLFF
TGTGCCAGCAGCTCCGGACTGGGGTTGGAAAAACTGTTTTTT
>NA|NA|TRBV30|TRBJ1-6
CACPPTGASSYNSPLHF
TGTGCCTGCCCCCCGACAGGCGCAAGCTCCTATAATTCACCCCTCCACTTT
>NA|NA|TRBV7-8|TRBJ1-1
CASSLGVEAFF
TGTGCCAGCAGCTTAGGAGTTGAAGCTTTCTTT
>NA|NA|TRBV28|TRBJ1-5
CASTPRGAAQPQHF
TGTGCCAGCACCCCAAGGGGGGCGGCCCAGCCCCAGCATTTT
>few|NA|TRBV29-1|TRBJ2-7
CSVRGNEQYF
TGCAGCGTTAGGGGAAACGAGCAGTACTTC
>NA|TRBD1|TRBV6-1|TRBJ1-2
CASSVPHRDRAIRRGYTF
TGTGCCAGCAGTGTACCGCACCGGGACAGGGCGATAAGGCGTGGCTACACCTTC
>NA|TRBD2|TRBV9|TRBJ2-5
CASSEAGGLQETQYF
TGTGCCAGCAGCGAAGCGGGGGGCCTCCAAGAGACCCAGTACTTC
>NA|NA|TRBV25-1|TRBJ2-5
CASSSFKGNETQYF
TGTGCCAGCAGTAGTTTTAAGGGGAACGAGACCCAGTACTTC
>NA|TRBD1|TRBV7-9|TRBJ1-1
CASSRTGGNTEAFF
TGTGCCAGCAGCCGAACAGGGGGGAACACTGAAGCTTTCTTT
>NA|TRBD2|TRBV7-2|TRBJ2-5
CASSTLGLAQTQYF
TGTGCCAGCAGCACCTTGGGACTAGCCCAGACCCAGTACTTC
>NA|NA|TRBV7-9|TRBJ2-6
CASFGRVAGANVLTF
TGTGCCAGCTTTGGACGGGTCGCTGGGGCCAACGTCCTGACTTTC
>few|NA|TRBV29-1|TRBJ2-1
CSVEAATRLNEQFF
TGCAGCGTTGAAGCCGCGACTCGTCTCAATGAGCAGTTCTTC
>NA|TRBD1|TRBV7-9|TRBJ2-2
CASTTGTGAGELFF
TGTGCCAGCACCACCGGGACAGGGGCCGGGGAGCTGTTTTTT
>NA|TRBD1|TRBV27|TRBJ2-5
CASNGTGSQETQYF
TGTGCCAGCAATGGGACAGGGAGCCAAGAGACCCAGTACTTC
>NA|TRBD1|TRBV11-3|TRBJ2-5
CASSRMTGPQETQYF
TGTGCCAGCAGCCGAATGACAGGGCCCCAAGAGACCCAGTACTTC
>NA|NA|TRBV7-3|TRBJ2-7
CASSPGDTFYEQYF
TGTGCCAGCAGCCCCGGGGACACCTTCTACGAGCAGTACTTC
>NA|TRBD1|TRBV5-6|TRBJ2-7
CASSSGTATYEQYF
TGTGCCAGCAGCTCGGGGACAGCAACCTACGAGCAGTACTTC
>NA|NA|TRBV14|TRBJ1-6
CASSQDRGSPNSPLHF
TGTGCCAGCAGCCAAGATCGGGGGAGTCCTAATTCACCCCTCCACTTT
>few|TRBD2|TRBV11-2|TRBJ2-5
CASSGTSGAQETQYF
TGTGCCAGCAGCGGGACTAGCGGGGCACAAGAGACCCAGTACTTC
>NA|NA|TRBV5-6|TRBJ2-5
CASEDSQETQYF
TGTGCCAGCGAGGATAGCCAAGAGACCCAGTACTTC
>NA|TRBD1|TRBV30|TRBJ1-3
CAWSVPGQGNTIYF
TGTGCCTGGAGTGTACCGGGACAGGGAAACACCATATATTTT
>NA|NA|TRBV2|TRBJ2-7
CASREASYEQYF
TGTGCCAGCAGGGAAGCCTCCTACGAGCAGTACTTC
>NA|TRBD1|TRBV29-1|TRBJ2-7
CSVEGLAGGLSYEQYF
TGCAGCGTTGAAGGCTTGGCAGGGGGCCTATCCTACGAGCAGTACTTC
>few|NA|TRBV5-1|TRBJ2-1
CASSFGGYNEQFF
TGCGCCAGCAGCTTTGGCGGGTACAATGAGCAGTTCTTC
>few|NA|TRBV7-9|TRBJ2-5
CASSLSARKETQYF
TGTGCCAGCAGCTTATCGGCTAGAAAAGAGACCCAGTACTTC
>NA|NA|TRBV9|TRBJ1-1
CASSTIGSLGTEAFF
TGTGCCAGCAGCACCATTGGATCCCTGGGCACTGAAGCTTTCTTT
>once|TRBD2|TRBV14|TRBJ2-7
CASSLGLAGPKPDYEQYF
TGTGCCAGCAGCCTTGGGCTAGCGGGGCCCAAACCCGATTACGAGCAGTACTTC
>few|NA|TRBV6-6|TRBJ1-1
CASSYTGEAAEAFF
TGTGCCAGCAGTTACACGGGGGAGGCCGCTGAAGCTTTCTTT
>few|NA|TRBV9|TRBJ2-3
CASSVGGGGTQYF
TGTGCCAGCAGCGTCGGGGGAGGAGGTACGCAGTATTTT
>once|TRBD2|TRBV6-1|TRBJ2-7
CASSETSGYEQYF
TGTGCCAGCAGTGAAACTAGCGGCTACGAGCAGTACTTC
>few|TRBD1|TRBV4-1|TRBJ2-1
CASSQTGGELSSYNEQFF
TGCGCCAGCAGCCAAACAGGGGGCGAACTAAGCTCCTACAATGAGCAGTTCTTC
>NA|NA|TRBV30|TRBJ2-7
CAWSEGEEQYF
TGTGCCTGGAGTGAAGGCGAGGAGCAGTACTTC
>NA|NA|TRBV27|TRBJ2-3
CASSLWVTDTQYF
TGTGCCAGCAGTTTATGGGTCACAGATACGCAGTATTTT
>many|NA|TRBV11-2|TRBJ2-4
CASSFFAGSTLAKNIQYF
TGTGCCAGCAGCTTTTTCGCGGGGTCCACCCTAGCCAAAAACATTCAGTACTTC
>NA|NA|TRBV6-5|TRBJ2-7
CASSPGPTYEQYF
TGTGCCAGCAGTCCGGGGCCAACCTACGAGCAGTACTTC
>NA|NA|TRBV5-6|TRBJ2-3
CASSLGEPNTQYF
TGTGCCAGCAGCTTAGGAGAGCCCAATACGCAGTATTTT
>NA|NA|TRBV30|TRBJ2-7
CAGQTGFSYEQYF
TGTGCCGGGCAAACAGGGTTCTCCTACGAGCAGTACTTC
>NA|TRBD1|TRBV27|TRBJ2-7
CASSLTGTYEQYF
TGTGCCAGCAGTTTGACAGGGACCTACGAGCAGTACTTC
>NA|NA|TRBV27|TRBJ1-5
CASSFLQGQPQHF
TGTGCCAGCAGTTTTTTGCAGGGACAGCCCCAGCATTTT
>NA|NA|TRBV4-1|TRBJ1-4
CASSPQALENEKLFF
TGCGCCAGCAGCCCTCAGGCCCTAGAGAATGAAAAACTGTTTTTT
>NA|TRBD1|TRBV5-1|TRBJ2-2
CASSLDRDKPNTGELFF
TGCGCCAGCAGCCTCGACAGGGATAAACCGAACACCGGGGAGCTGTTTTTT
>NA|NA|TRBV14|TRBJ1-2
CASSQVKGYGYTF
TGTGCCAGCAGCCAAGTTAAGGGATATGGCTACACCTTC
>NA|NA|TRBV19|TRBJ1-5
CASSNGHRDNQPQHF
TGTGCCAGTAGTAACGGACATAGGGACAATCAGCCCCAGCATTTT
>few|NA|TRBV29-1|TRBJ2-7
CSVEVGRTYEQYF
TGCAGCGTTGAAGTCGGCCGGACTTACGAGCAGTACTTC
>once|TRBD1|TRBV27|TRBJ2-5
CASRTGIGETQYF
TGTGCCAGCAGGACAGGGATTGGGGAGACCCAGTACTTC
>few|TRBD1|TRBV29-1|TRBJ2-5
CSGSTGVETQYF
TGCAGCGGATCGACAGGGGTAGAGACCCAGTACTTC
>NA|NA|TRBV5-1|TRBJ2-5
CASSTEPGGETQYF
TGCGCCAGCAGCACAGAACCCGGCGGGGAGACCCAGTACTTC
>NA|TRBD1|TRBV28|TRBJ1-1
CASTQTRQGRTEAFF
TGTGCCAGCACCCAAACGAGACAGGGACGGACTGAAGCTTTCTTT
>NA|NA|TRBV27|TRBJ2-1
CASSLATGGFYEQFF
TGTGCCAGCAGTTTGGCTACCGGGGGCTTCTATGAGCAGTTCTTC
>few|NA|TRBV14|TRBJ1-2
CASSQGSLVWQVDMDGYTF
TGTGCCAGCAGCCAGGGAAGTTTAGTATGGCAGGTCGATATGGATGGCTACACCTTC
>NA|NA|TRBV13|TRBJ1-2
CASSPPRGEGEGYTF
TGTGCCAGCAGCCCACCCCGTGGGGAGGGTGAGGGCTACACCTTC
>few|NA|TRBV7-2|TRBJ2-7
CASSLGFAEQYF
TGTGCCAGCAGCCTCGGATTCGCCGAGCAGTACTTC
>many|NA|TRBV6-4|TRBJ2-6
CASTPDSSSGANVLTF
TGTGCCAGCACCCCTGACAGTTCCTCTGGGGCCAACGTCCTGACTTTC
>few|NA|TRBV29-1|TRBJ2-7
CSVLENRPSSYEQYF
TGCAGCGTCTTAGAAAATCGGCCGTCATCCTACGAGCAGTACTTC
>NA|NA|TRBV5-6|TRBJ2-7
CASSPNGPSRYEQYF
TGTGCCAGCAGCCCTAACGGACCCTCTCGGTACGAGCAGTACTTC
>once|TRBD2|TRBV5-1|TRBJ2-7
CASSLTSGGRYEQYF
TGCGCCAGCAGCTTGACTAGCGGGGGCCGCTACGAGCAGTACTTC
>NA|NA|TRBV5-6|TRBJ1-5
CASSSYNQPQHF
TGTGCCAGCAGCAGTTACAATCAGCCCCAGCATTTT